In this sample, the clone carrying this T cell receptor beta chain turned up a few times. The antigen is unknown. TCRdb itself ran the reads through MiXCR, one entry per CDR3 protein. The sample contains 62,000 or so distinct CDR3 sequences, 20% to 25% of which appear only once. This sample is drawn from a study of T cell repertoires in cytomegalovirus infection. With 5 bases clipped from V and 0 bases from J, the junction kept 9 bases outside the gene matches. The CDR3 has 16 residues. The V gene's germline CDR1 is SEHNR and CDR2 FQNEAQ (reference sequence). This receptor was identified in a human donor in good health (CMV status not recorded). Some clones in this sample may be carry-over from other donors' samples. Source: CD8+ T cells from cultured PBMCs, taken from culture after CMV antigen stimulation. This chain joins TRBV7-9 and TRBJ2-7; 8 nucleotides align to TRBD2. This CDR3 is CASSPPGGGSSYEQYF. CDR3 coding DNA: TGTGCCAGCAGCCCCCCCGGGGGGGGCAGCTCCTACGAGCAGTACTTC.